Below are 32 T cell receptor beta chains sequenced from a single sample in a study of cytomegalovirus exposure and HLA in healthy donors. Vbeta (60) and Jbeta (13) primers were used in the PCR. Only in-frame clones appear in the TCRdb table, and some are missing; sequencing was by immunoSEQ multiplex PCR. Found here are some 200,000 clones, roughly 82% of them singletons; the top ten hold around 2.8%. Sequenced material: PBMCs. The origin of the receptors is a woman aged 45-60 years in good health and CMV-seropositive.

The rearrangement uses TRBV29-1 and TRBJ2-3; 8 bases match TRBD2. The CDR3 runs to 14 residues. The germline gives CDR1 SQVTM, CDR2 ANQGSEA. V lost 6 bases and J lost 0; bases outside the gene matches: 5. The CDR3 nucleotides read TGCAGCGTCCCCGGGGGGGGGAGCACAGATACGCAGTATTTT. This sequence encodes CSVPGGGSTDTQYF.

The chain has TRBV5-8 and TRBJ1-6; TRBD1 agrees at 8 bases. The CDR3 totals 15 residues. Germline V lookup: CDR1 SGHTS, CDR2 YDEGEE. V dropped 6 bases and J dropped 11; count of bases not matched to a gene: 13. The CDR3 here is CASTRGQGSVAPLHF. CDR3 sequence (DNA): TGTGCCAGCACCCGAGGACAGGGATCGGTCGCACCCCTCCACTTT.

This chain connects TRBV25-1 to TRBJ2-2; D gene uncertain. Germline V lookup: CDR1 MGHDK, CDR2 SYGVNS. Trimming took 4 bases from V and 6 from J, leaving 9 bases between them. This CDR3 has 13 amino acids. The CDR3 region is CASSAFGAGELFF. CDR3 in DNA: TGTGCCAGCAGTGCCTTCGGTGCCGGGGAGCTGTTTTTT.

The J gene is TRBJ2-1, the V gene TRBV6-5; TRBD1 agrees at 9 bases. Germline values: CDR1 MNHEY, CDR2 SVGAGI. V lost 6 bases to trimming and J lost 9 bases; unmatched junction nucleotides: 6. CDR3 length: 13 residues. The CDR3 sequence is CASSPGQGPEQFF. The CDR3 DNA sequence: TGTGCCAGCAGCCCGGGACAGGGCCCTGAGCAGTTCTTC.

This clone was observed once. The chain uses TRBV10-1 and TRBJ2-1, with 10 bases lining up with TRBD2. The CDR3 is 14 residues long. Germline V lookup: CDR1 WNHNN, CDR2 SYGVQD (reference sequence). Unmatched junction bases numbered 7, after V lost 5 bases and J lost 9 bases. CDR3 sequence: CASSPLSGGGEQFF. CDR3 DNA: TGCGCCAGCAGTCCCTTGAGCGGGGGGGGTGAGCAGTTCTTC.

CDR3 nucleotides: TGTGCCAGCAGTTACCCCTCGGACGGGGTAGGTGAGCAGTTCTTC. It specifies CASSYPSDGVGEQFF. V is TRBV6-6 and J is TRBJ2-1; a possible D gene is TRBD2 (5 bases). The ends were cut back, 2 bases at V and 9 bases at J, with 17 bases in the middle. Per germline, CDR1 MNHNY and CDR2 SVGAGI (reference sequence). The CDR3 is made up of 15 amino acids.

V usage is TRBV5-1 and J usage is TRBJ1-2; TRBD1 matches at 8 bases. This CDR3 is built from 15 residues. Germline V CDR1 and CDR2: SGHRS, YFSETQ. V trimming: 0 bases; J trimming: 2 bases; junction bases outside the gene matches: 3. CDR3 protein: CASSLGRTGNYGYTF. The CDR3 DNA follows: TGCGCCAGCAGCTTGGGGAGGACAGGGAACTATGGCTACACCTTC.

The chain couples TRBV7-3 to TRBJ1-1, with D unclear. The CDR3 has 14 amino acids. Germline CDR1 is SGHTA and CDR2 is FQGTGA. The V end lost 3 bases, the J end lost 4 bases, and 12 bases lay between the germline ends. In DNA, the CDR3 is TGTGCCAGCAGCTTGAGGAGAGAGGGCACTGAAGCTTTCTTT. Protein: CASSLRREGTEAFF.

Notes on this clone: The sample contains more than one DNA sequence encoding this CDR3. The rearrangement links TRBV5-1 to TRBJ2-5; D not resolved. Germline CDR1 reads SGHRS; CDR2 reads YFSETQ. Trimming shortened V by 0 bases and J by 5 bases, and 8 bases separated the two germline ends. This CDR3 has 13 amino acids. The CDR3 region is CASSLVPLETQYF. The CDR3 coding sequence is TGCGCCAGCAGCTTGGTCCCCTTGGAGACCCAGTACTTC.

The chain recombines TRBV5-1 with TRBJ2-7; 8 bases match TRBD2. This CDR3 comprises 15 residues. Germline lookup yields CDR1 SGHRS and CDR2 YFSETQ. Trimming took 4 bases from V and 6 from J; bases not matched to a gene: 12. The CDR3 sequence: CASSLRAAGGSEQYF. The CDR3 nucleotides read TGCGCCAGCAGCCTCCGTGCCGCGGGGGGTTCCGAGCAGTACTTC.

The rearrangement joins TRBV7-8 to TRBJ2-3, with D hard to call. This CDR3 has 13 residues. Trimming cost V 3 bases and J 5 bases, with 9 bases left between them. CDR1 SGHVS and CDR2 FQNEAQ come from the germline V gene. This CDR3 is CASSFNRLDTQYF. For the CDR3, the DNA is TGTGCCAGCAGCTTTAACCGACTAGATACGCAGTATTTT.

The DNA for the CDR3 is TGTGCCAGCAGTGGAGCGGAGGGCACTGAAGCTTTCTTT. Translated, it gives CASSGAEGTEAFF. The chain uses TRBV6-5 and TRBJ1-1; D remains ambiguous. This CDR3 is built from 13 residues. Between the trimmed V and J ends, which lost 5 bases and 4 bases, there was a span of 11 bases. CDR1 MNHEY and CDR2 SVGAGI come from the germline V gene.

This clone was picked up a small number of times. The chain has TRBV9 and TRBJ2-3, with 10 positions matching TRBD2. In germline, CDR1 is SGDLS, CDR2 YYNGEE. The CDR3 has 14 amino acids. The trim removed 7 bases at V and 0 bases at J, leaving 2 bases unmatched. CDR3 sequence reads: CASQAGGSTDTQYF. The CDR3 DNA follows: TGTGCCAGCCAAGCGGGGGGGAGCACAGATACGCAGTATTTT.

V is TRBV5-1 and J is TRBJ2-3; 8 bases fit TRBD2. The CDR3 extends over 14 amino acids. Germline lookup yields CDR1 SGHRS and CDR2 YFSETQ. J gave up 1 base and V 5 bases, and 3 bases lay outside the gene matches. Here the CDR3 DNA reads TGCGCCAGCAGGGAGACTAGCGGCACAGATACGCAGTATTTT. Translation gives CASRETSGTDTQYF.

This clone was counted once. V gene TRBV7-8 combines with J gene TRBJ2-3, with 8 bases that match TRBD2. Germline trimming cut 10 bases from V and 3 bases from J; bases unmatched to any gene: 9. Germline loops: CDR1 SGHVS, CDR2 FQNEAQ. CDR3 length: 14 amino acids. The CDR3 is CAINSGVRTDTQYF. The CDR3 DNA reads TGTGCCATAAATAGCGGGGTGAGGACAGATACGCAGTATTTT.

The chain uses TRBV6-1 and TRBJ2-7; 8 bases are a match to TRBD1. Looked up from germline, CDR1 is MNHNS and CDR2 is SASEGT. Trimming cost V 5 bases and J 4 bases; bases outside gene matches: 7. The CDR3 is 14 amino acids. The CDR3 sequence is CASSPGTGHYEQYF. The CDR3 nucleotides are TGTGCCAGCAGTCCCGGGACAGGACATTACGAGCAGTACTTC.

This clone was detected once. The CDR3 is CASSLDFAVVKAYTF. Here the CDR3 DNA reads TGCGCCAGCAGCTTGGACTTTGCGGTCGTGAAGGCCTACACCTTC. This chain connects TRBV5-1 to TRBJ1-2; D gene ambiguous. Germline CDR1 and CDR2: SGHRS and YFSETQ. The V gene lost 0 bases and the J gene lost 10 bases, with 19 bases spanning the gap. The CDR3 contains 15 residues. Drawing the rest from reference TRBV5-1 and TRBJ1-2, the complete variable domain is KAGVTQTPRYLIKTRGQQVTLSCSPISGHRSVSWYQQTPGQGLQFLFEYFSETQRNKGNFPGRFSGRQFSNSRSEMNVSTLELGDSALYLCASSLDFAVVKAYTFGSGTRLTVV.

The J gene is TRBJ2-5, the V gene TRBV28; 9 bases line up with TRBD1. The J call is doubtful: the DNA matches TRBJ2-7 better. CDR1 and CDR2 (germline): MDHEN, SYDVKM. The CDR3 is 13 residues long. This chain's CDR3 is CASRTGGDYEQYF. CDR3 DNA sequence: TGTGCCAGCAGGACAGGGGGGGACTACGAGCAGTACTTC.

The chain joins TRBV18 to TRBJ2-7; 8 positions match TRBD1. Germline lookup yields CDR1 KGHSH and CDR2 LQKENI. J was trimmed by 3 bases and V by 2 bases; bases with no gene match: 6. The CDR3 contains 15 residues. CDR3 residues: CASSPGTGGRYEQYF. In nucleotides, the CDR3 is TGTGCCAGCTCACCAGGGACAGGTGGCCGCTACGAGCAGTACTTC.

The J gene is TRBJ1-2, the V gene TRBV6-5, with 7 bases lining up with TRBD1. The V and J ends lost 6 bases and 4 bases, in that order; junction bases with no gene match: 8. The CDR3 is 14 residues long. The germline V gene encodes CDR1 MNHEY and CDR2 SVGAGI. This CDR3 is CASRPPGQSYGYTF. The CDR3 coding sequence is TGTGCCAGCAGACCGCCGGGACAGAGCTATGGCTACACCTTC.

The J gene is TRBJ2-7, the V gene TRBV6-5, with D perhaps matching TRBD1 (7 bases). Germline V gene sequence: CDR1 MNHEY, CDR2 SVGAGI. This CDR3 is built from 15 residues. The V end lost 5 bases, the J end lost 7 bases, and 21 bases lay between the germline ends. The CDR3 nucleotides are TGTGCCAGCAGTCCACTCCTCACAGGGGCGGGAGAGCAGTACTTC. As protein: CASSPLLTGAGEQYF.

The rearrangement joins TRBV11-3 to TRBJ2-5, with D uncertain. The CDR3 loop spans 15 amino acids. Per the germline V gene, CDR1 is SGHNT and CDR2 is YENEEA. The V end was cut by 2 bases, the J end by 0 bases, with 10 bases between. The CDR3 loop is CASSLSAGNQETQYF. The CDR3 nucleotides read TGTGCCAGCAGCTTATCCGCAGGTAACCAAGAGACCCAGTACTTC. The variable domain in full, with the rest retrieved from reference TRBV11-3 and TRBJ2-5, is EAGVVQSPRYKIIEKKQPVAFWCNPISGHNTLYWYLQNLGQGPELLIRYENEEAVDDSQLPKDRFSAERLKGVDSTLKIQPAELGDSAVYLCASSLSAGNQETQYFGPGTRLLVL.

In this sample, this clone turned up once. This chain joins TRBV7-2 and TRBJ2-1; 11 bases match TRBD1. Germline V lookup: CDR1 SGHTA, CDR2 FQGNSA. The CDR3 runs to 15 residues. With V trimmed by 5 bases and J by 10 bases, 10 bases remained unmatched. The CDR3 loop reads CASSARTGGSREQFF. The CDR3 coding sequence is TGTGCCAGCAGCGCCCGGACAGGGGGCTCTCGGGAGCAGTTCTTC.

This chain uses TRBV6-5 with TRBJ2-5, with 9 nucleotides matching TRBD1. TRBJ2-7 explains the end of the DNA better; the J call may be wrong. This CDR3 is 15 amino acids long. Looked up from germline, CDR1 is MNHEY and CDR2 is SVGAGI. CDR3 sequence: CASSYQGQGFSEQYF. CDR3 sequence (DNA): TGTGCCAGCAGTTACCAGGGACAGGGATTCTCCGAGCAGTACTTC.

The V call is TRBV15, the J call TRBJ2-5; TRBD1 matches at 11 bases. The CDR3 runs 15 residues. The trim removed 0 bases at V and 4 bases at J, leaving 1 base unmatched. Germline V gene lookup returns CDR1 LNHNV and CDR2 YYDKDF (reference sequence). CDR3 bases: TGTGCCACCAGCAGAGAGGACAGGGGGCCAGAGACCCAGTACTTC. This translates into CATSREDRGPETQYF. Full variable domain (outside the CDR3, taken from reference TRBV15 and TRBJ2-5): DAMVIQNPRYQVTQFGKPVTLSCSQTLNHNVMYWYQQKSSQAPKLLFHYYDKDFNNEADTPDNFQSRRPNTSFCFLDIRSPGLGDTAMYLCATSREDRGPETQYFGPGTRLLVL.

This clone was seen a handful of times. The chain couples TRBV2 to TRBJ1-1; D is undetermined. There are 13 residues in the CDR3. V shed 1 base and J shed 1 base, with 4 bases lying between them. Germline CDR1 and CDR2: SNHLY and FYNNEI. CDR3 coding DNA: TGTGCCAGCAGTGAAGGAGAGAACACTGAAGCTTTCTTT. Its protein is CASSEGENTEAFF. Together with reference TRBV2 and TRBJ1-1, the CDR3 gives the full variable domain: EPEVTQTPSHQVTQMGQEVILRCVPISNHLYFYWYRQILGQKVEFLVSFYNNEISEKSEIFDDQFSVERPDGSNFTLKIRSTKLEDSAMYFCASSEGENTEAFFGQGTRLTVV.

The table lists this clone with a count of one. The genes are TRBV7-2 and TRBJ2-1, with D possibly being TRBD1 (5 bases). Germline V CDR1 and CDR2: SGHTA, FQGNSA. V lost 5 bases to trimming and J lost 6 bases, with 11 bases between them. This CDR3 comprises 13 residues. CDR3 nucleotide sequence: TGTGCCAGCAGCACCCGACAGTTCAATGAGCAGTTCTTC. Translation gives CASSTRQFNEQFF.

The chain uses TRBV5-4 and TRBJ1-3, with a weak D call TRBD1 (6 bases). This CDR3 is 14 amino acids long. Germline V gene data show CDR1 as SGHNT and CDR2 as YYREEE (reference sequence). V was cut by 0 bases and J by 7 bases, with 11 bases left in between. The CDR3, as DNA: TGTGCCAGCAGCTTGGGGACAGCTACCAACACCATATATTTT. Its protein is CASSLGTATNTIYF.

This chain uses TRBV4-2 with TRBJ2-1; unclear D gene. Germline-derived CDR1 and CDR2 are LGHNA and YNFKEQ. The CDR3 loop spans 13 amino acids. Trimming pared 1 base from V and 9 bases from J, leaving 10 bases between. The CDR3 spells CASSQAPATEQFF. The CDR3 DNA is TGTGCCAGCAGCCAAGCTCCAGCGACTGAGCAGTTCTTC.

V is TRBV5-1 and J is TRBJ2-5; D is uncertain. Germline V gene sequence: CDR1 SGHRS, CDR2 YFSETQ. This CDR3 has 13 amino acids. Trimming cost V 1 base and J 8 bases, with 12 bases left between them. The CDR3 reads CASSLPQAATQYF. The CDR3 DNA is TGCGCCAGCAGCTTGCCTCAGGCTGCAACCCAGTACTTC.

With regard to this clone: An end of the junction does not agree with germline; a read error may underlie this. The chain joins TRBV7-9 to TRBJ1-6; 7 bases line up with TRBD1. Germline V CDR1 and CDR2: SEHNR, FQNEAQ (reference sequence). The CDR3 runs to 16 residues. CDR3 loop: CSSSLAGQANNSPLHF. DNA of the CDR3: TGTTCCAGCAGCCTCGCCGGACAGGCTAATAATTCACCACTCCACTTT. The full variable domain, in which reference TRBV7-9 and TRBJ1-6 provide the parts outside the CDR3, is DTGVSQNPRHKITKRGQNVTFRCDPISEHNRLYWYRQTLGQGPEFLTYFQNEAQLEKSRLLSDRFSAERPKGSFSTLEIQRTEQGDSAMYLCSSSLAGQANNSPLHFGNGTRLTVT.

This clone was seen only once. V gene TRBV4-1 combines with J gene TRBJ2-7, with D tentatively TRBD1 (6 bases). This CDR3 comprises 15 residues. Germline loops: CDR1 MGHRA, CDR2 YSYEKL. Trimming left V 1 base short and J 2 bases short, with 12 bases between. The CDR3 here is CASSQGGSGAYEQYF. The CDR3 DNA reads TGCGCCAGCAGCCAAGGAGGTTCAGGGGCCTACGAGCAGTACTTC.